Listed below are T cell receptor beta chains from one sample, sequenced in a study of T cell responses to AZD1222 COVID-19 vaccine. Assay: immunoSEQ multiplex PCR; the TCRdb copy retains only in-frame clones and omits some. The sample gives some 130,000 clones, approximately 91% of which show up once; approximately 0.98% is in the top ten. The material sequenced was peripheral blood, taken 28 days after the second AZD1222 dose. The receptors were gathered from an adult who received the AZD1222 COVID-19 vaccine. The CDR3 runs from the conserved cysteine through the conserved F or W. A D gene is named only where the DNA matches it firmly.

NA,TRBV10-3,TRBJ2-7,TGTGCCATCAGTGTGGGACTCATGAGCTACGAGCAGTACTTC,CAISVGLMSYEQYF
NA,TRBV18,TRBJ1-2,TGTGCCAGCTCCCAGGAAGAAGGCTATGGCTACACCTTC,CASSQEEGYGYTF
NA,TRBV19,TRBJ1-1,TGTGCCAGTAGCCCCCACGGACGAAAAGGGGCTGAAGCTTTCTTT,CASSPHGRKGAEAFF
NA,TRBV29-1,TRBJ2-1,TGCAGCGTTGAACATGTAGTCAATGAGCAGTTCTTC,CSVEHVVNEQFF
NA,TRBV10-3,TRBJ2-3,TGTGCCATCAGGACTAGTGTAGCCGATACGCAGTATTTT,CAIRTSVADTQYF
TRBD1,TRBV27,TRBJ1-1,TGTGCCAGCAGTTTAAAGCCAGGGGGCGGACTGACTGAAGCTTTCTTT,CASSLKPGGGLTEAFF
NA,TRBV4-1,TRBJ1-1,TGCGCCAGCAGCCACCCCGCTACAGGGAACACTGAAGCTTTCTTT,CASSHPATGNTEAFF
NA,TRBV5-1,TRBJ2-2,TGCGCCAGCAGCTCACAGGGCAACACCGGGGAGCTGTTTTTT,CASSSQGNTGELFF
TRBD1,TRBV28,TRBJ1-2,TGTGCCAGCAGTTTATTGAATTTTAGGCAGGGGGCGCTTTATGGCTACACCTTC,CASSLLNFRQGALYGYTF
NA,TRBV23-1,TRBJ1-4,TGCGCCAGCAGTCAATCAGGTAGGCTGAATGAAAAACTGTTTTTT,CASSQSGRLNEKLFF
TRBD2,TRBV7-3,TRBJ2-3,TGTGCCAGCAGCTTATGGTCGGGCGGGAGTGGAACAGATACGCAGTATTTT,CASSLWSGGSGTDTQYF
NA,TRBV5-4,TRBJ1-5,TGTGCCAGCAGCTTGGCTCCGGATCAGCCCCAGCATTTT,CASSLAPDQPQHF
NA,TRBV4-1,TRBJ2-6,TGCGCCACAATGAGAGGGGTGCTCTCTGGGGCCAACGTCCTGACTTTC,CATMRGVLSGANVLTF
TRBD1,TRBV4-2,TRBJ1-5,TGTGCCAGCAGCCAACCTCGACAGGGGAGGGGAAATCAGCCCCAGCATTTT,CASSQPRQGRGNQPQHF
NA,TRBV12-1,TRBJ2-1,TGTGCCAGCTGGGGACTAGCGGCCGTCGCCTCCTACAATGAGCAGTTCTTC,CASWGLAAVASYNEQFF
TRBD1,TRBV6-5,TRBJ1-2,TGTGCCAGCACCCGAACAGGGGAGGGCTACACCTTC,CASTRTGEGYTF